The 19 T cell receptor beta chains below come from one sample, sequenced in a study of blood T cell repertoires in COVID-19. Here immunoSEQ multiplex PCR was the method, and the copy in TCRdb shows in-frame clones only, minus some. Of 150,000 to 200,000 clones listed, about four fifths are singletons. Sequenced: peripheral blood. The receptor source for this set is a woman in her 70s with COVID-19, enrolled during active disease.

This CDR3 reads CASSQGGGGLESGANVLTF. The CDR3 DNA sequence: TGTGCCAGCAGCCAAGGTGGCGGGGGGCTGGAATCTGGGGCCAACGTCCTGACTTTC. The genes are TRBV4-2 and TRBJ2-6; TRBD2 agrees at 8 bases. The germline gives CDR1 LGHNA, CDR2 YNFKEQ. With 1 base clipped from V and 1 base from J, the junction kept 9 bases outside the gene matches. There are 19 residues in the CDR3.

This chain connects TRBV2 to TRBJ1-5, with 7 bases identical to TRBD1. Germline assignment: CDR1 SNHLY and CDR2 FYNNEI. The CDR3 sequence is 15 residues long. V shed 6 bases and J 0 bases; nucleotides not matched to a gene: 5. The CDR3: CASRVGQASNQPQHF. For the CDR3, the DNA is TGTGCCAGCAGAGTTGGACAGGCTAGCAATCAGCCCCAGCATTTT. The whole variable domain, filled in from reference TRBV2 and TRBJ1-5, reads EPEVTQTPSHQVTQMGQEVILRCVPISNHLYFYWYRQILGQKVEFLVSFYNNEISEKSEIFDDQFSVERPDGSNFTLKIRSTKLEDSAMYFCASRVGQASNQPQHFGDGTRLSIL.

The V and J genes are TRBV21-1 and TRBJ2-1; TRBD1 is the table's D call, not checked against the DNA. TRBV21-1 is shown as a pseudogene. The CDR3 extends over 22 amino acids. The CDR3 coding sequence is TGTGCCAGCAGCAAAGACCCTTCCGTTTACCCGGAAAGGGGAAGCACCTACAATGAGCAGTTCTTC. Amino acid sequence: CASSKDPSVYPERGSTYNEQFF.

This rearrangement joins TRBV7-2 to TRBJ2-3, with 10 bases aligning to TRBD2. This CDR3 is 16 amino acids long. The trim removed 4 bases at V and 2 bases at J, leaving 6 bases unmatched. Germline V gene data show CDR1 as SGHTA and CDR2 as FQGNSA. CDR3 bases: TGTGCCAGCAGCTCGAGACTAGCGGGCATCACAGATACGCAGTATTTT. Its protein is CASSSRLAGITDTQYF. The full variable domain, in which reference TRBV7-2 and TRBJ2-3 provide the parts outside the CDR3, is GAGVSQSPSNKVTEKGKDVELRCDPISGHTALYWYRQSLGQGLEFLIYFQGNSAPDKSGLPSDRFSAERTGGSVSTLTIQRTQQEDSAVYLCASSSRLAGITDTQYFGPGTRLTVL.

The J gene is TRBJ1-6, the V gene TRBV7-2; D call uncertain. V lost 4 bases to trimming and J lost 0 bases, with 7 bases between them. This CDR3 is built from 15 residues. The germline V gene has CDR1 SGHTA and CDR2 FQGNSA. CDR3 residues: CASSSMSSYNSPLHF. CDR3 coding DNA: TGTGCCAGCAGCTCAATGAGCTCCTATAATTCACCCCTCCACTTT. Full variable domain (rest looked up from reference TRBV7-2 and TRBJ1-6): GAGVSQSPSNKVTEKGKDVELRCDPISGHTALYWYRQSLGQGLEFLIYFQGNSAPDKSGLPSDRFSAERTGGSVSTLTIQRTQQEDSAVYLCASSSMSSYNSPLHFGNGTRLTVT.

The J gene is TRBJ2-3, the V gene TRBV7-2, with TRBD1 as a possible D gene (6 bases). Germline V gives CDR1 SGHTA, CDR2 FQGNSA. Trimming shortened V by 3 bases and J by 7 bases, and 14 bases separated the two germline ends. This CDR3 is built from 14 residues. The CDR3 DNA reads TGTGCCAGCAGCTTGGGGTTCAGGGGAAATACGCAGTATTTT. Amino acid sequence: CASSLGFRGNTQYF.

This sequence joins TRBV7-2 and TRBJ2-3, with D possibly TRBD2 on 6 matching bases. CDR3 length: 14 amino acids. Trimming cost V 5 bases and J 4 bases, with 13 bases left between them. Germline V gene data show CDR1 as SGHTA and CDR2 as FQGNSA. CDR3 sequence reads: CASSIRAGSDTQYF. The CDR3 bases are TGTGCCAGCAGCATTAGGGCGGGATCAGATACGCAGTATTTT.

The chain is built from TRBV7-6 and TRBJ2-1; 8 bases are a match to TRBD2. Germline assignment: CDR1 SGHVS and CDR2 FNYEAQ. V lost 2 bases, J lost 7 bases, and 10 bases stayed unmatched. CDR3 length: 16 amino acids. The CDR3 protein is CASSLSPGRGGNEQFF. CDR3 sequence (DNA): TGTGCCAGCAGCTTATCCCCCGGGAGGGGGGGGAATGAGCAGTTCTTC.

The J gene is TRBJ2-1, the V gene TRBV4-3; 11 bases match TRBD2. The V gene's germline CDR1 is LGHNA and CDR2 YSLEER. The CDR3 has 16 amino acids. V lost 3 bases and J lost 2; bases outside the gene matches: 3. The CDR3 nucleotides are TGCGCCAGCAGCCATTCACTAGCGGGAGCCTACAATGAGCAGTTCTTC. Translation gives CASSHSLAGAYNEQFF.

The V and J genes are TRBV28 and TRBJ1-2; D unresolved. The CDR3 runs to 15 residues. Germline V gene sequence: CDR1 MDHEN, CDR2 SYDVKM. Trimming took off 4 bases at V and 0 bases at J, with 12 bases between the two ends. The CDR3 sequence is CASSYPGSPNYGYTF. Here the CDR3 DNA reads TGTGCCAGCAGTTATCCAGGCAGCCCTAACTATGGCTACACCTTC.

J is TRBJ2-1 and V is TRBV9; 8 bases agree with TRBD2. Trimming cost V 3 bases and J 0 bases; bases outside gene matches: 5. The V gene's germline CDR1 is SGDLS and CDR2 YYNGEE. The CDR3 consists of 16 residues. The CDR3 region is CASSGLSGSSYNEQFF. The CDR3 coding sequence is TGTGCCAGCAGCGGGCTAAGCGGGAGCTCCTACAATGAGCAGTTCTTC.

This clone came up a few times. The genes are TRBV19 and TRBJ2-6; no clear D. V was pared by 0 bases and J by 0 bases, with 12 bases between. Germline lookup yields CDR1 LNHDA and CDR2 SQIVND (reference sequence). The CDR3 has 18 amino acids. This chain's CDR3 is CASSIDLADFSGANVLTF. The DNA of the CDR3 is TGTGCCAGTAGTATAGATCTGGCAGACTTCTCTGGGGCCAACGTCCTGACTTTC.

V is TRBV6-5 and J is TRBJ1-3; D may be TRBD1 (6 bases). Between the trimmed V and J ends, which lost 6 bases and 0 bases, there was a span of 12 bases. The germline V gene has CDR1 MNHEY and CDR2 SVGAGI. This CDR3 spans 15 amino acids. The CDR3 is CASRLQGPSGNTIYF. In DNA form, the CDR3 reads TGTGCCAGCAGGCTACAGGGACCCTCTGGAAACACCATATATTTT.

The genes are TRBV6-2 or TRBV6-3 and TRBJ2-3; the match to TRBD2 covers 8 bases. The V and J ends lost 4 bases and 5 bases, in that order; junction bases with no gene match: 14. The CDR3 loop spans 17 amino acids. Germline V CDR1 and CDR2: MNHEY, SVGEGT. CDR3 sequence reads: CASSSGGGRTGRDTQYF. DNA for the CDR3: TGTGCCAGCAGTTCTGGGGGCGGGAGGACCGGTAGAGATACGCAGTATTTT.

The V and J genes are TRBV24-1 and TRBJ2-3, with 10 bases that match TRBD2. The CDR3 covers 16 residues. Germline V CDR1 and CDR2: KGHDR, SFDVKD. The V and J ends lost 1 base and 9 bases, in that order; junction bases with no gene match: 9. DNA for the CDR3: TGTGCCACCAGTGATTTAAGGGCTAGCGGGAGTTTCACGCAGTATTTT. It is translated as CATSDLRASGSFTQYF.

The chain recombines TRBV30 with TRBJ2-7; the D gene is possibly TRBD1 (5 bases). V was cut by 4 bases and J by 5 bases, with 15 bases left in between. There are 13 residues in the CDR3. Germline values: CDR1 GTSNPN, CDR2 SVGIG (reference sequence). CDR3 DNA: TGTGCCTGGACCCAGGGATTCAGCGACGAGCAGTACTTC. It translates to CAWTQGFSDEQYF.

This rearrangement joins TRBV5-4 to TRBJ2-7; 8 nucleotides match TRBD2. Losses at the gene ends were 4 bases for V and 1 base for J; bases not matched to a gene: 7. There are 15 residues in the CDR3. Looked up from germline, CDR1 is SGHNT and CDR2 is YYREEE (reference sequence). CDR3 protein: CASSRGRPQSYEQYF. Written as DNA, the CDR3 is TGTGCCAGCAGCCGCGGGAGGCCACAGTCCTACGAGCAGTACTTC.

The V call is TRBV7-2, the J call TRBJ2-6; D perhaps matches TRBD2 (6 bases). Between the trimmed V and J ends, which lost 8 bases and 4 bases, there was a span of 9 bases. CDR3 length: 13 amino acids. Looked up from germline, CDR1 is SGHTA and CDR2 is FQGNSA. For the CDR3, the DNA is TGTGCCAGCGGGACTTTGGGGGCCAACGTCCTGACTTTC. This codes for CASGTLGANVLTF. The variable domain in full, with the rest retrieved from reference TRBV7-2 and TRBJ2-6, is GAGVSQSPSNKVTEKGKDVELRCDPISGHTALYWYRQSLGQGLEFLIYFQGNSAPDKSGLPSDRFSAERTGGSVSTLTIQRTQQEDSAVYLCASGTLGANVLTFGAGSRLTVL.

This chain links TRBV28 with TRBJ1-5; 9 bases agree with TRBD1. Germline V gene lookup returns CDR1 MDHEN and CDR2 SYDVKM. This CDR3 is 16 amino acids long. The ends lost 5 bases at V and 4 bases at J; junction bases unmatched: 9. The CDR3 reads CASSGSGTGPNQPQHF. The CDR3 DNA sequence: TGTGCCAGCAGTGGCTCCGGGACAGGGCCAAATCAGCCCCAGCATTTT.